The present TCR beta chain was sequenced within a study of Graves' ophthalmopathy and Graves' hyperthyroidism. The CDR3 loop spans 14 amino acids. The V gene's germline CDR1 is SGHAT and CDR2 FQNNGV. The V and J ends lost 6 bases and 5 bases respectively, with 17 bases between them. A remark on this clonotype: Its antigen remains unknown.

Aged 18 to 65, hyperthyroidism patients had been newly diagnosed, with under 2 months' duration. Amplified material comprised TCR beta CDR3 regions derived from RNA transcripts. The authors performed first-round RT-PCR with HTBI primers and then a second-round multiplex PCR. TCRdb used MiXCR to reprocess the multiplex PCR reads, holding one entry per CDR3 protein. Here the sample spans 1 million to 1.3 million distinct CDR3 sequences, 35% to 40% being singletons. Findings of the study overall: Most expanded clonotypes in thyroid above 0.001 frequency also showed up in blood. Researchers report that a 13-signature model separated ophthalmopathy from stable hyperthyroidism, posting almost 90% sensitivity and 75% to 84% specificity.

This receptor was identified in an adult man with Graves' hyperthyroidism. The sequencing sample was made of peripheral blood or thyroid tissue (not recorded which). This chain connects TRBV11-2 to TRBJ2-7, with no clear D. The CDR3 loop is CASSYGGSPHEQYF. CDR3 in DNA: TGTGCCAGCAGTTACGGTGGGTCCCCCCACGAGCAGTACTTC.